This T cell receptor beta chain stems from a study of immune characterization of retroperitoneal liposarcoma. The junction had 9 bases not matched to a gene; V was cut back by 5 bases and J by 10 bases. The CDR3 runs to 14 residues. Germline loops: CDR1 MNHNY, CDR2 SVGAGI (reference sequence). Via MiXCR, TCRdb re-called the PCR reads, giving one row per CDR3 protein. The data hold under 2,500 distinct CDR3 sequences, with 50% observed a single time. The chain joins TRBV6-6 to TRBJ2-1; the match to TRBD2 covers 9 bases. This receptor was obtained from a female donor with retroperitoneal liposarcoma. Material: tumor tissue. The CDR3 sequence is CASSKLAGSYEQFF. The CDR3 coding sequence is TGTGCCAGCAGTAAACTAGCGGGCTCCTACGAGCAGTTCTTC.